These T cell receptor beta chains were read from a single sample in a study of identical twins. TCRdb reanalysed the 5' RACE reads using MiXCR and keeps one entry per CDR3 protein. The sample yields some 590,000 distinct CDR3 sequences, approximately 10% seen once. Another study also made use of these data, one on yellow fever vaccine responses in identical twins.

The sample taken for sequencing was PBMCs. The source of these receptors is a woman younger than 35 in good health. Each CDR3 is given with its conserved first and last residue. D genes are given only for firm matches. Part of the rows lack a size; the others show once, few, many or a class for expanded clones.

CDR3 protein: CASSVRVGNTEAFF
CDR3 DNA: TGTGCCAGCAGCGTCAGGGTCGGGAACACTGAAGCTTTCTTT
CDR3 length: 14
D gene: .
clone size: many
V gene: TRBV7-2
J gene: TRBJ1-1

CDR3 protein: CASSLGRRQGMNEQYF
CDR3 DNA: TGTGCCAGCAGCTTAGGGCGACGACAGGGGATGAACGAGCAGTACTTC
CDR3 length: 16
D gene: TRBD1
clone size: many
V gene: TRBV7-2
J gene: TRBJ2-7

CDR3 protein: CASRSDSRGYNEQFF
CDR3 DNA: TGTGCCAGCAGATCCGACAGCCGCGGCTACAATGAGCAGTTCTTC
CDR3 length: 15
D gene: .
clone size: many
V gene: TRBV2
J gene: TRBJ2-1

CDR3 protein: CSARGGGNGETQYF
CDR3 DNA: TGCAGTGCTAGAGGGGGGGGTAACGGGGAGACCCAGTACTTC
CDR3 length: 14
D gene: TRBD2
clone size: many
V gene: TRBV20-1
J gene: TRBJ2-5

CDR3 protein: CAGRLAGSAEQYF
CDR3 DNA: TGTGCCGGCAGACTAGCGGGTTCGGCCGAGCAGTACTTC
CDR3 length: 13
D gene: TRBD2
clone size: .
V gene: TRBV2
J gene: TRBJ2-7

CDR3 protein: CAISDAGWSYEQYF
CDR3 DNA: TGTGCCATCAGTGATGCGGGGTGGTCCTACGAGCAGTACTTC
CDR3 length: 14
D gene: .
clone size: many
V gene: TRBV10-3
J gene: TRBJ2-7

CDR3 protein: CSASSGTGNTGELFF
CDR3 DNA: TGCAGTGCTAGTAGCGGGACAGGGAACACCGGGGAGCTGTTTTTT
CDR3 length: 15
D gene: .
clone size: many
V gene: TRBV20-1
J gene: TRBJ2-2

CDR3 protein: CASSVGTYANTGELFF
CDR3 DNA: TGTGCCAGCAGCGTCGGGACTTACGCGAACACCGGGGAGCTGTTTTTT
CDR3 length: 16
D gene: .
clone size: few
V gene: TRBV6-1
J gene: TRBJ2-2

CDR3 protein: CSADWPGELFF
CDR3 DNA: TGCAGCGCCGATTGGCCCGGGGAGCTGTTTTTT
CDR3 length: 11
D gene: .
clone size: .
V gene: TRBV29-1
J gene: TRBJ2-2

CDR3 protein: CASSYPRHIAGTGELFF
CDR3 DNA: TGTGCCAGCAGTTACCCGAGACATATCGCCGGCACCGGGGAGCTGTTTTTT
CDR3 length: 17
D gene: .
clone size: .
V gene: TRBV6-2/TRBV6-3
J gene: TRBJ2-2

CDR3 protein: CASRTPGKNTIYF
CDR3 DNA: TGTGCCAGCAGAACTCCGGGGAAAAACACCATATATTTT
CDR3 length: 13
D gene: .
clone size: .
V gene: TRBV28
J gene: TRBJ1-3

CDR3 protein: CASSLEVHRDTQYF
CDR3 DNA: TGTGCCAGCAGCTTAGAGGTCCATAGAGATACGCAGTATTTT
CDR3 length: 14
D gene: .
clone size: few
V gene: TRBV7-2
J gene: TRBJ2-3

CDR3 protein: CASSLEKAAMGTQYF
CDR3 DNA: TGTGCCAGCAGCTTAGAAAAGGCGGCGATGGGGACCCAGTACTTC
CDR3 length: 15
D gene: .
clone size: .
V gene: TRBV7-2
J gene: TRBJ2-5

CDR3 protein: CASRPTNRVNTGELFF
CDR3 DNA: TGTGCCAGCAGACCGACGAACAGGGTCAACACCGGGGAGCTGTTTTTT
CDR3 length: 16
D gene: .
clone size: few
V gene: TRBV6-2/TRBV6-3
J gene: TRBJ2-2

CDR3 protein: CASSLAGTNEQFF
CDR3 DNA: TGTGCCAGCAGCTTAGCCGGGACTAATGAGCAGTTCTTC
CDR3 length: 13
D gene: .
clone size: many
V gene: TRBV7-9
J gene: TRBJ2-1

CDR3 protein: CASSDISAYEQYF
CDR3 DNA: TGCGCCAGCAGTGACATCTCGGCCTACGAGCAGTACTTC
CDR3 length: 13
D gene: .
clone size: few
V gene: TRBV10-2
J gene: TRBJ2-7

CDR3 protein: CATGTGDTGELFF
CDR3 DNA: TGCGCCACAGGGACAGGGGACACCGGGGAGCTGTTTTTT
CDR3 length: 13
D gene: TRBD1
clone size: .
V gene: TRBV5-1
J gene: TRBJ2-2

CDR3 protein: CASSSKPSVVGGTLSSYEQYF
CDR3 DNA: TGTGCCAGCAGCTCAAAGCCCTCAGTCGTGGGGGGCACGCTTAGCTCCTACGAGCAGTACTTC
CDR3 length: 21
D gene: .
clone size: many
V gene: TRBV21-1
J gene: TRBJ2-7

CDR3 protein: CASSQVVTTSTDTQYF
CDR3 DNA: TGCGCCAGCAGCCAAGTTGTGACAACGAGCACAGATACGCAGTATTTT
CDR3 length: 16
D gene: .
clone size: .
V gene: TRBV4-3
J gene: TRBJ2-3

CDR3 protein: CASSLGGTGANYGYTF
CDR3 DNA: TGCGCCAGCAGCTTGGGGGGGACAGGGGCCAACTATGGCTACACCTTC
CDR3 length: 16
D gene: TRBD1
clone size: few
V gene: TRBV5-1
J gene: TRBJ1-2

CDR3 protein: CATSVRGAGTEAFF
CDR3 DNA: TGTGCCACCAGCGTCAGGGGCGCAGGCACTGAAGCTTTCTTT
CDR3 length: 14
D gene: .
clone size: many
V gene: TRBV15
J gene: TRBJ1-1

CDR3 protein: CASRAGNWDSGANVLTF
CDR3 DNA: TGTGCCAGCAGGGCGGGCAACTGGGACTCTGGGGCCAACGTCCTGACTTTC
CDR3 length: 17
D gene: .
clone size: many
V gene: TRBV7-3
J gene: TRBJ2-6

CDR3 protein: CATGTGGNTIYF
CDR3 DNA: TGTGCCACCGGGACTGGGGGAAACACCATATATTTT
CDR3 length: 12
D gene: .
clone size: .
V gene: TRBV10-3
J gene: TRBJ1-3

CDR3 protein: CASSYGTGVDNSPLHF
CDR3 DNA: TGTGCCAGCAGTTACGGGACAGGGGTGGATAATTCACCCCTCCACTTT
CDR3 length: 16
D gene: TRBD1
clone size: many
V gene: TRBV6-5
J gene: TRBJ1-6

CDR3 protein: CSARDRGLLENEQFF
CDR3 DNA: TGCAGTGCTAGAGATCGGGGACTACTTGAGAATGAGCAGTTCTTC
CDR3 length: 15
D gene: TRBD2
clone size: .
V gene: TRBV20-1
J gene: TRBJ2-1

CDR3 protein: CASSNRMGGGANEQFF
CDR3 DNA: TGTGCCAGCAGTAACAGGATGGGGGGGGGTGCGAATGAGCAGTTCTTC
CDR3 length: 16
D gene: TRBD2
clone size: few
V gene: TRBV7-2
J gene: TRBJ2-1

CDR3 protein: CASSSGTGGTDTQYF
CDR3 DNA: TGCGCCAGCAGCTCCGGGACAGGGGGAACAGATACGCAGTATTTT
CDR3 length: 15
D gene: TRBD1
clone size: many
V gene: TRBV5-1
J gene: TRBJ2-3

CDR3 protein: CASSLSGGGVVYNEQFF
CDR3 DNA: TGTGCCAGCAGTTTAAGTGGAGGGGGCGTCGTCTACAATGAGCAGTTCTTC
CDR3 length: 17
D gene: .
clone size: .
V gene: TRBV12-3/TRBV12-4
J gene: TRBJ2-1

CDR3 protein: CALRSGDRVYGYTF
CDR3 DNA: TGTGCCCTCAGGTCGGGCGACAGGGTCTATGGCTACACCTTC
CDR3 length: 14
D gene: TRBD1
clone size: .
V gene: TRBV10-3
J gene: TRBJ1-2

CDR3 protein: CASRGYTEAFF
CDR3 DNA: TGTGCCAGCAGAGGGTACACTGAAGCTTTCTTT
CDR3 length: 11
D gene: .
clone size: .
V gene: TRBV2
J gene: TRBJ1-1

CDR3 protein: CASSQEGNYGYTF
CDR3 DNA: TGCGCCAGCAGCCAAGAGGGGAACTATGGCTACACCTTC
CDR3 length: 13
D gene: .
clone size: many
V gene: TRBV4-3
J gene: TRBJ1-2

CDR3 protein: CASSVAGLAGRYEQYF
CDR3 DNA: TGTGCCAGCAGCGTAGCTGGACTAGCGGGTCGCTACGAGCAGTACTTC
CDR3 length: 16
D gene: TRBD2
clone size: .
V gene: TRBV9
J gene: TRBJ2-7

CDR3 protein: CASSYLVRVRSYEQYF
CDR3 DNA: TGTGCCAGCAGTTACCTGGTACGGGTGAGGTCCTACGAGCAGTACTTC
CDR3 length: 16
D gene: .
clone size: .
V gene: TRBV6-2/TRBV6-3
J gene: TRBJ2-7

CDR3 protein: CASSVGWDRAHEQYF
CDR3 DNA: TGTGCCAGCAGCGTAGGCTGGGACAGGGCCCACGAGCAGTACTTC
CDR3 length: 15
D gene: TRBD1
clone size: few
V gene: TRBV9
J gene: TRBJ2-7

CDR3 protein: CATSDAGTGQHQPQHF
CDR3 DNA: TGTGCCACCAGTGATGCCGGGACAGGGCAACATCAGCCCCAGCATTTT
CDR3 length: 16
D gene: TRBD1
clone size: many
V gene: TRBV24-1
J gene: TRBJ1-5

CDR3 protein: CASTPMTGAGANVLTF
CDR3 DNA: TGCGCCAGCACGCCGATGACAGGGGCTGGGGCCAACGTCCTGACTTTC
CDR3 length: 16
D gene: TRBD1
clone size: .
V gene: TRBV5-1
J gene: TRBJ2-6

CDR3 protein: CSAPWTLSYEQYF
CDR3 DNA: TGCAGTGCTCCTTGGACACTCTCCTACGAGCAGTACTTC
CDR3 length: 13
D gene: .
clone size: many
V gene: TRBV20-1
J gene: TRBJ2-7